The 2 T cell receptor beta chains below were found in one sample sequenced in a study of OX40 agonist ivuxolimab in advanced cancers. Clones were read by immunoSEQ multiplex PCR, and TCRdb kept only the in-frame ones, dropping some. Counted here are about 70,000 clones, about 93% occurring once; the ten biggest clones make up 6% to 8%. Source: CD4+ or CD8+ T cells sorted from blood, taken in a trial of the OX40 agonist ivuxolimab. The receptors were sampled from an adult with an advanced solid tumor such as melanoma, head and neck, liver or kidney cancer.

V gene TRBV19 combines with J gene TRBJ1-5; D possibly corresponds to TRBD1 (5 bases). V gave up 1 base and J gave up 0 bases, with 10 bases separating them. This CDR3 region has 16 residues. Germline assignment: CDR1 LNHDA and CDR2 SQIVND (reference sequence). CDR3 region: CASSIGGHYSNQPQHF. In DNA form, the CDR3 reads TGTGCCAGTAGTATAGGCGGACATTATAGCAATCAGCCCCAGCATTTT. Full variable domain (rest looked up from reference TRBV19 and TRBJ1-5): DGGITQSPKYLFRKEGQNVTLSCEQNLNHDAMYWYRQDPGQGLRLIYYSQIVNDFQKGDIAEGYSVSREKKESFPLTVTSAQKNPTAFYLCASSIGGHYSNQPQHFGDGTRLSIL.

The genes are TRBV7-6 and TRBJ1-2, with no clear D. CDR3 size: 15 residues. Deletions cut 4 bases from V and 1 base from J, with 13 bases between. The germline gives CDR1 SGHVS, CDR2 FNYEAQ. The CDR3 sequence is CASSSLGSGNYGYTF. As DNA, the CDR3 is TGTGCCAGCAGCTCCCTTGGGAGCGGTAACTATGGCTACACCTTC.